Listed here are 31 T cell receptor beta chains from one sample, sequenced in a study of shared clonotypes between healthy human individuals. Data came from immunoSEQ multiplex PCR; TCRdb stores just in-frame clones and leaves some out. Of about 2.4 million clones in the sample, 93% were seen once. Sequenced: naive CD4+ T cells from PBMCs. Sample subset: CD45RA+ positively selected. The receptor source for this set is a man aged 18 to 35 in good health. Some clones in this sample may be carry-over from other donors' samples.

The rearrangement links TRBV19 to TRBJ1-4, with TRBD1 matching over 7 bases. V dropped 4 bases and J dropped 8; count of bases not matched to a gene: 7. The CDR3 has 14 amino acids. Germline-derived CDR1 and CDR2 are LNHDA and SQIVND (reference sequence). Here the CDR3 DNA reads TGTGCCAGTAGTACCCGACAGGGATGGGAAAAACTGTTTTTT. Translating gives CASSTRQGWEKLFF.

V and J are TRBV5-1 and TRBJ2-3; TRBD1 might be the D (6 bases). This CDR3 spans 18 amino acids. The V end lost 4 bases, the J end lost 4 bases, and 25 bases lay between the germline ends. Germline V gene data show CDR1 as SGHRS and CDR2 as YFSETQ. This CDR3 is CASSPFRPGASAPDTQYF. DNA for the CDR3: TGCGCCAGCAGCCCTTTTAGACCAGGGGCGTCGGCCCCAGATACGCAGTATTTT.

The chain has TRBV5-1 and TRBJ1-2; 9 positions match TRBD1. V trimming: 0 bases; J trimming: 5 bases; junction bases outside the gene matches: 8. Looked up from germline, CDR1 is SGHRS and CDR2 is YFSETQ. The CDR3 spans 16 residues. The CDR3 loop is CASSLVQGAIPYGYTF. The CDR3, as DNA: TGCGCCAGCAGCTTGGTACAGGGGGCAATCCCTTATGGCTACACCTTC.

The chain has TRBV6-6 and TRBJ1-3; no clear D. Germline V gives CDR1 MNHNY, CDR2 SVGAGI (reference sequence). Between the trimmed V and J ends, which lost 7 bases and 0 bases, there was a span of 16 bases. This CDR3 is built from 16 residues. CDR3 sequence: CASTNEGGLSGNTIYF. CDR3 nucleotide sequence: TGTGCCAGCACCAACGAGGGCGGACTCTCTGGAAACACCATATATTTT.

This rearrangement joins TRBV28 to TRBJ1-1, with 7 bases that match TRBD1. The CDR3 loop spans 18 amino acids. The germline V gene encodes CDR1 MDHEN and CDR2 SYDVKM. The J segment lost 1 base and the V segment lost 8 bases, leaving 19 bases of the junction unmatched. The CDR3 here is CASETTATWGQPNTEAFF. The CDR3 bases are TGTGCCAGCGAAACAACCGCTACCTGGGGACAGCCGAACACTGAAGCTTTCTTT.

Here the CDR3 DNA reads TGTGCCAGCAGCTTGGATCCATTAGCCAAAAACATTCAGTACTTC. Translated: CASSLDPLAKNIQYF. V and J are TRBV5-4 and TRBJ2-4, with D unresolved. The CDR3 is made up of 15 amino acids. V was trimmed by 0 bases and J by 0 bases, leaving 7 bases between them. Per the germline V gene, CDR1 is SGHNT and CDR2 is YYREEE (reference sequence).

V gene TRBV6-1 combines with J gene TRBJ1-5; 10 nucleotides align to TRBD1. V was clipped by 5 bases and J by 0 bases; unmatched bases: 1. The germline V gene has CDR1 MNHNS and CDR2 SASEGT. The CDR3 length is 15 residues. CDR3 amino acids: CASSRDRGSNQPQHF. The CDR3 DNA is TGTGCCAGCAGTCGGGACAGGGGTAGCAATCAGCCCCAGCATTTT.

V and J are TRBV4-2 and TRBJ1-5; possible D gene TRBD1, 5 bases. Germline loops: CDR1 LGHNA, CDR2 YNFKEQ. Deletions cut 1 base from V and 3 bases from J, with 10 bases between. The CDR3 has 15 residues. In DNA, the CDR3 is TGTGCCAGCAGCCAAGTTCGGGGCCTCAATCAGCCCCAGCATTTT. It encodes CASSQVRGLNQPQHF.

V usage is TRBV5-8 and J usage is TRBJ1-5; D gene uncertain. V was clipped by 5 bases and J by 2 bases, with 11 bases between them. This CDR3 has 14 residues. CDR1 and CDR2 (germline): SGHTS, YDEGEE. CDR3 sequence (DNA): TGTGCCAGCAGGGGCGACTGGGGCAATCAGCCCCAGCATTTT. Its protein is CASRGDWGNQPQHF.

This clone was seen only a few times. The identical CDR3 is also encoded by other nucleotide sequences in the sample. The chain combines TRBV5-1 with TRBJ1-5; TRBD1 might be the D (5 bases). CDR3 length: 14 amino acids. V dropped 4 bases and J dropped 5 bases, with 13 bases sitting between them. Germline CDR1 SGHRS, CDR2 YFSETQ. The CDR3 DNA follows: TGCGCCAGCAGCCCCGCTGGGGGGGATCAGCCCCAGCATTTT. As protein: CASSPAGGDQPQHF.

The chain has TRBV2 and TRBJ1-3; possibly TRBD1 for D (6 bases). The germline V gene encodes CDR1 SNHLY and CDR2 FYNNEI. This CDR3 comprises 13 residues. Trimming took 6 bases from V and 7 from J, leaving 13 bases between them. The CDR3 is CASSGRTANTIYF. The CDR3 nucleotides read TGTGCCAGCAGCGGTAGGACAGCCAACACCATATATTTT.

The V and J genes are TRBV9 and TRBJ2-5; the D gene is possibly TRBD1 (6 bases). Germline assignment: CDR1 SGDLS and CDR2 YYNGEE. With 0 bases removed from V and 2 bases from J, the gap between germline ends came to 14 bases. This CDR3 contains 16 residues. This CDR3 reads CASSVDSWGLQETQYF. The CDR3 coding sequence is TGTGCCAGCAGCGTAGATAGCTGGGGGCTACAAGAGACCCAGTACTTC.

The CDR3 spells CASSGQTSNTGELFF. The CDR3 nucleotides are TGCGCCAGCAGCGGCCAGACATCGAACACCGGGGAGCTGTTTTTT. This sequence joins TRBV5-1 and TRBJ2-2; D is unclear. Germline V CDR1 and CDR2: SGHRS, YFSETQ. V lost 4 bases and J lost 0, with 10 bases in between. CDR3 size: 15 residues. Together with reference TRBV5-1 and TRBJ2-2, the CDR3 gives the full variable domain: KAGVTQTPRYLIKTRGQQVTLSCSPISGHRSVSWYQQTPGQGLQFLFEYFSETQRNKGNFPGRFSGRQFSNSRSEMNVSTLELGDSALYLCASSGQTSNTGELFFGEGSRLTVL.

The chain employs TRBV6-6 and TRBJ1-1; the D is unclear. The CDR3 contains 13 residues. Between the trimmed V and J ends, which lost 1 base and 6 bases, there was a span of 9 bases. Looked up from germline, CDR1 is MNHNY and CDR2 is SVGAGI (reference sequence). CDR3 in DNA: TGTGCCAGCAGTTACTTCACCGCGGCTGAAGCTTTCTTT. Encoded protein: CASSYFTAAEAFF.

This clone was counted a single time. The genes are TRBV7-3 and TRBJ2-3; no firm D call. Per the germline V gene, CDR1 is SGHTA and CDR2 is FQGTGA. There are 16 residues in the CDR3. V gave up 2 bases and J gave up 0 bases, with 12 bases separating them. The chain's CDR3 is CASSLVGQSSTDTQYF. CDR3 nucleotides: TGTGCCAGCAGCTTAGTGGGCCAATCTAGCACAGATACGCAGTATTTT.

CDR3 sequence reads: CASSLVGTLSNNEQFF. Here the CDR3 DNA reads TGTGCCAGCAGCTTAGTCGGGACTTTAAGCAACAATGAGCAGTTCTTC. This chain uses TRBV7-3 with TRBJ2-1, with D perhaps matching TRBD2 (6 bases). Germline lookup yields CDR1 SGHTA and CDR2 FQGTGA. With 2 bases removed from V and 5 bases from J, the gap between germline ends came to 16 bases. The CDR3 runs 16 residues.

Points on this clone: Distinct nucleotide sequences in the sample also encode this CDR3. This chain connects TRBV5-1 to TRBJ2-1; D remains unclear. This CDR3 contains 13 residues. Trimming removed 1 base from V and 4 bases from J, with 6 bases in between. Looked up from germline, CDR1 is SGHRS and CDR2 is YFSETQ. This CDR3 is CASSLTSYNEQFF. Written as DNA, the CDR3 is TGCGCCAGCAGCTTGACCAGTTACAATGAGCAGTTCTTC.

The count of this clone is one. The rearrangement uses TRBV28 and TRBJ2-6; TRBD1 might be the D (6 bases). V dropped 4 bases and J dropped 0 bases, with 13 bases sitting between them. Germline V lookup: CDR1 MDHEN, CDR2 SYDVKM. The CDR3 covers 17 residues. As DNA, the CDR3 is TGTGCCAGCAGTTCGGGACACCGAACCTCTGGGGCCAACGTCCTGACTTTC. Translating it yields CASSSGHRTSGANVLTF.

The V gene is TRBV6-1, the J gene TRBJ2-7, with 7 nucleotides matching TRBD2. Per the germline V gene, CDR1 is MNHNS and CDR2 is SASEGT. The CDR3 is made up of 15 amino acids. Unmatched junction bases numbered 10, after V lost 8 bases and J lost 0 bases. The DNA of the CDR3 is TGTGCCAGCTGGGGGGGATACGCGAGCTCCTACGAGCAGTACTTC. Its translation: CASWGGYASSYEQYF.

The chain joins TRBV4-3 to TRBJ2-1, with D perhaps TRBD2 (5 bases). Germline CDR1 reads LGHNA; CDR2 reads YSLEER. Trimming removed 1 base at V and 3 bases at J, with 13 bases between. The CDR3 consists of 16 residues. In DNA, the CDR3 is TGCGCCAGCAGCCAAGGAGTCGCGGGCCTCTACAATGAGCAGTTCTTC. It translates to CASSQGVAGLYNEQFF.

The chain combines TRBV2 with TRBJ2-1, with 9 positions matching TRBD2. The CDR3 sequence is 15 residues long. Trimming took 7 bases from V and 5 from J; bases not matched to a gene: 9. The V gene's germline CDR1 is SNHLY and CDR2 FYNNEI. CDR3 protein: CASKRGREGHNEQFF. CDR3 coding DNA: TGTGCCAGCAAAAGGGGGCGGGAGGGCCACAATGAGCAGTTCTTC.

The chain combines TRBV19 with TRBJ1-2; D ambiguous. The V gene's germline CDR1 is LNHDA and CDR2 SQIVND (reference sequence). The CDR3 length is 14 residues. V dropped 5 bases and J dropped 5 bases, with 15 bases sitting between them. The CDR3 spells CASSLTGRGYGYTF. In nucleotides, the CDR3 is TGTGCCAGTAGTCTGACGGGGAGAGGGTATGGCTACACCTTC.

This chain's CDR3 is CASSPSLPAFF. CDR3 coding DNA: TGTGCCAGCTCACCGAGCCTGCCAGCTTTCTTT. J is TRBJ1-1 and V is TRBV18; D is unclear. The CDR3 length is 11 residues. Trimming shortened V by 3 bases and J by 10 bases, and 9 bases separated the two germline ends. Germline V CDR1 and CDR2: KGHSH, LQKENI.

The rearrangement joins TRBV29-1 to TRBJ1-4; no reliable D call. The length of the CDR3 is 13 residues. V lost 6 bases and J 8 bases, leaving 16 bases between the germline ends. CDR1 SQVTM and CDR2 ANQGSEA come from the germline V gene. The CDR3 reads CSVHEGGREKLFF. The CDR3 bases are TGCAGCGTCCACGAGGGTGGGCGAGAAAAACTGTTTTTT.

The chain employs TRBV5-1 and TRBJ2-7; D possibly uses TRBD1 or TRBD2 (5 bases each). The CDR3 runs to 14 residues. Germline assignment: CDR1 SGHRS and CDR2 YFSETQ. The V gene lost 2 bases and the J gene lost 6 bases, with 15 bases spanning the gap. The CDR3 spells CASSLGNEGFEQYF. In DNA form, the CDR3 reads TGCGCCAGCAGCTTAGGCAACGAGGGGTTCGAGCAGTACTTC.

V is TRBV15 and J is TRBJ2-5; 9 nucleotides align to TRBD2. CDR1 LNHNV and CDR2 YYDKDF come from the germline V gene (reference sequence). V dropped 3 bases and J dropped 4; count of bases not matched to a gene: 6. CDR3 length: 15 residues. CDR3 amino acids: CATSSNSGSRETQYF. CDR3 DNA sequence: TGTGCCACCAGCAGCAATAGCGGGAGTAGAGAGACCCAGTACTTC.

The rearrangement uses TRBV4-1 and TRBJ2-7; maybe TRBD2 (6 bases). V was trimmed by 0 bases and J by 9 bases, leaving 24 bases between them. The germline CDR1 and CDR2 sequences are MGHRA and YSYEKL. CDR3 length: 17 residues. The CDR3 is CASSQDPLSGARTAQYF. CDR3 bases: TGCGCCAGCAGCCAAGATCCCCTCTCGGGAGCCCGAACGGCGCAGTACTTC.

The genes are TRBV6-5 and TRBJ1-1; 10 bases are shared with TRBD1. Trimming cost V 6 bases and J 5 bases; bases outside gene matches: 9. CDR3 length: 15 amino acids. Germline assignment: CDR1 MNHEY and CDR2 SVGAGI. CDR3 bases: TGTGCCAGCAGCGTTGATGGACAGGGGGATACTGAAGCTTTCTTT. Residues: CASSVDGQGDTEAFF.

The chain recombines TRBV7-8 with TRBJ1-1; no firm D call. Looked up from germline, CDR1 is SGHVS and CDR2 is FQNEAQ. V shed 0 bases and J shed 1 base, with 6 bases lying between them. This CDR3 region has 14 residues. The CDR3 spells CASSLAWGNTEAFF. Written as DNA, the CDR3 is TGTGCCAGCAGCTTAGCCTGGGGGAACACTGAAGCTTTCTTT.

This clone was counted once. The CDR3, as DNA: TGTGCCAGCAGCTTGGAGAGCGGGAGGGCAGAGACCCAGTACTTC. Protein product: CASSLESGRAETQYF. The V gene is TRBV5-4, the J gene TRBJ2-5, with 10 bases aligning to TRBD2. This CDR3 is 15 amino acids long. V was clipped by 0 bases and J by 4 bases; unmatched bases: 3. Germline V gene lookup returns CDR1 SGHNT and CDR2 YYREEE (reference sequence).

This sequence joins TRBV11-2 and TRBJ2-7, with 8 bases that match TRBD2. The CDR3 spans 15 residues. The V segment lost 2 bases and the J segment 4 bases; nucleotides outside the gene matches: 7. The germline gives CDR1 SGHAT, CDR2 FQNNGV. The CDR3 coding sequence is TGTGCCAGCAGCTTACGTTCCACTAGCGGATACGAGCAGTACTTC. Translation: CASSLRSTSGYEQYF.